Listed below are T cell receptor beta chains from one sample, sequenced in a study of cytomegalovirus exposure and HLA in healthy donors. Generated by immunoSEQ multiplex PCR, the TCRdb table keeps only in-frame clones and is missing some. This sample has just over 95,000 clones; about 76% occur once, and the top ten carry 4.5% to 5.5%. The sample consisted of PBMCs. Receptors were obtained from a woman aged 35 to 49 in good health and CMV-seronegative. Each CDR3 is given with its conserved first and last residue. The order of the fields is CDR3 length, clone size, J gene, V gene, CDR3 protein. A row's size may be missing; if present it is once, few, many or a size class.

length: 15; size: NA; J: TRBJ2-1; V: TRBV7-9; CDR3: CASSGLAGGPSEQFF
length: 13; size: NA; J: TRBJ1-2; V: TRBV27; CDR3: CASSNRGGYGYTF
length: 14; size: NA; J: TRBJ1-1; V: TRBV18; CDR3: CASSRLDRGAEAFF
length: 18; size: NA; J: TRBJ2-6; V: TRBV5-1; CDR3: CASSLALGLNSGANVLTF
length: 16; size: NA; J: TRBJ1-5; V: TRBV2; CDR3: CASHPRGIDSNQPQHF
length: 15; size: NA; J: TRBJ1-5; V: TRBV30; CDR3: CAWSVGAHSNQPQHF
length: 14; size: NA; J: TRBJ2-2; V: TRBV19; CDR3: CASSISGGAGELFF
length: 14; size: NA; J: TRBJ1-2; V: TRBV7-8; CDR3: CASSPHQGTRGYTF
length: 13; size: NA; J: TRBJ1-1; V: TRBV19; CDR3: CASTGKTQTEAFF
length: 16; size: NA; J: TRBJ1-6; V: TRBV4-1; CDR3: CASTGNGVLGNSPLHF
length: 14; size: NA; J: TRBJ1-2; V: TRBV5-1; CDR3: CASTRQGAAEGYTF
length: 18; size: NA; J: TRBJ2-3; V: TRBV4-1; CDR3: CASSQEPGRSMSTDTQYF
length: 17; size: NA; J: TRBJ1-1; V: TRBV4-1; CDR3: CASSQESIGTGDTEAFF
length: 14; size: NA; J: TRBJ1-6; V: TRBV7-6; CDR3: CASSLTSPGSPLHF
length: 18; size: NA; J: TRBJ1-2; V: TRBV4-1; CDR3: CASSQHLFLLANNYGYTF
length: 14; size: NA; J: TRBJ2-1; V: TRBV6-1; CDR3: CASSRTSLYNEQFF
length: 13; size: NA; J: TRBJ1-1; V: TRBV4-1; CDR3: CASSPYLGVEAFF
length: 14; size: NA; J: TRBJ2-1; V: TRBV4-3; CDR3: CASSQDTRGYEQFF
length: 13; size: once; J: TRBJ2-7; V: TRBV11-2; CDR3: CASSLDTTYEQYF
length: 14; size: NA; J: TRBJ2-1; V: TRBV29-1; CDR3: CSVDNRKSYNEQFF
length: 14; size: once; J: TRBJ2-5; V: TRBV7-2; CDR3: CASSLAVSRETQYF
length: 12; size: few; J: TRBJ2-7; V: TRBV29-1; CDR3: CSVGQTDYEQYF
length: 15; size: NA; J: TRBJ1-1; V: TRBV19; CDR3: CASTFATVQNTEAFF
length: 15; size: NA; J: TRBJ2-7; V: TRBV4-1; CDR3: CASSQERTVGVEQYF
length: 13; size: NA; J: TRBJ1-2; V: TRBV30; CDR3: CAWRSAGANGYTF
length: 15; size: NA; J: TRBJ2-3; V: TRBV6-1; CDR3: CASRPGLAYTDTQYF
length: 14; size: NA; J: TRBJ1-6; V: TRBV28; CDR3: CASSYYRENSPLHF
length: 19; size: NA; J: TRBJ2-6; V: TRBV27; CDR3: CASSFRRWVEGSGANVLTF
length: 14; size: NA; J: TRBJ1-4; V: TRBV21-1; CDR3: CASRRTGDNEKLFF
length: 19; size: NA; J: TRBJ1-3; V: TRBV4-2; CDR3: CASSQDLSLYRGSGNTIYF
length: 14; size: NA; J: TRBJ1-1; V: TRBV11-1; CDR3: CASSFPGQHTEAFF
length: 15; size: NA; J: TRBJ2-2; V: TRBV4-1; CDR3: CASSQVAVNTGELFF
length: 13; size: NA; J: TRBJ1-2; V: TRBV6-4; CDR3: CATSPGQGGGYTF
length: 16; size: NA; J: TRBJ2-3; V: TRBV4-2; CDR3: CASSQDLAGGPDTQYF
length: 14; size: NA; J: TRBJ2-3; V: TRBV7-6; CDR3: CASSLAGAADTQYF
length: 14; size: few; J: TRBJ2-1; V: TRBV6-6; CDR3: CASSQTGPHNEQFF
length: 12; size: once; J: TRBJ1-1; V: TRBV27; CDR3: CASSPAGGEAFF
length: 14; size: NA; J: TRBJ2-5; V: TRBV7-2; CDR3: CASSFQTGGETQYF
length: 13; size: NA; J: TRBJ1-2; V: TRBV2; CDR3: CASSVQGSWGYTF
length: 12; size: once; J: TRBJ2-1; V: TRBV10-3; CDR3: CATTIGGNEQFF
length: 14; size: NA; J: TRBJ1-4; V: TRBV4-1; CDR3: CASSQEGRAEKLFF
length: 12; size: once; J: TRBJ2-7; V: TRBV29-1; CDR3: CSATGQLGEQYF
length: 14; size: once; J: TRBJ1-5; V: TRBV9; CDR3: CASSREGSNQPQHF
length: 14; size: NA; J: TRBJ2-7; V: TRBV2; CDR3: CASSEGQGGHEQYF
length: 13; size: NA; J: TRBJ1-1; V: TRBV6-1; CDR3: CASSEGQVLEAFF
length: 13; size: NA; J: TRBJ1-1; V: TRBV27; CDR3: CATRWAMNTEAFF
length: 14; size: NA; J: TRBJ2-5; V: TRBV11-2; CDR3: CASSSIVRGQAQYF
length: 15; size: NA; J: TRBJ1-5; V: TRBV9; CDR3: CASSGKGHKGQPQHF
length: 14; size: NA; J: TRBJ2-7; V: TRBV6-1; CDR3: CASRLAGAAYEQYF
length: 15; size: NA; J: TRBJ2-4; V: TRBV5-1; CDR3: CASSLEYTGKNIQYF
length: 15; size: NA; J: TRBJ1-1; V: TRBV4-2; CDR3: CASSFIGTQGTEAFF
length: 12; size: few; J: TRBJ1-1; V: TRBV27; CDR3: CASASGTAEAFF
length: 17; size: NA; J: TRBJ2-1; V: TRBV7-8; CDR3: CASSLNRVQRGSHEQFF
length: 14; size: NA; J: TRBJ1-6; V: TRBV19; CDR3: CASTFDGAVGPLHF